The 17 T cell receptor beta chains below all came from one sample that was sequenced in a study of cytomegalovirus exposure and HLA in healthy donors. The PCR was carried out with 60 Vbeta primers and 13 Jbeta primers. Profiling relied on immunoSEQ multiplex PCR, and the TCRdb table lists in-frame clones only, not all of them. The sample has some 190,000 clones, 65% to 85% seen once; the top ten hold more than 1.5%. Sample: PBMCs. The receptors derive from a man aged 35 to 55 in good health and CMV-seropositive.

The count of this clone is one. This chain links TRBV5-4 with TRBJ2-3; perhaps TRBD2 as D (6 bases). This CDR3 has 15 amino acids. Looked up from germline, CDR1 is SGHNT and CDR2 is YYREEE (reference sequence). The V gene lost 6 bases and the J gene lost 2 bases, with 16 bases spanning the gap. The CDR3 DNA follows: TGTGCCAGCACCTCTCGGAGGGGAGACACAGATACGCAGTATTTT. Its protein product is CASTSRRGDTDTQYF. Drawing the rest from reference TRBV5-4 and TRBJ2-3, the complete variable domain is ETGVTQSPTHLIKTRGQQVTLRCSSQSGHNTVSWYQQALGQGPQFIFQYYREEENGRGNFPPRFSGLQFPNYSSELNVNALELDDSALYLCASTSRRGDTDTQYFGPGTRLTVL.

The CDR3 DNA reads TGCAGCGTCCATAAGACAGAGTACGAGCAGTACTTC. This gives the protein CSVHKTEYEQYF. V gene TRBV29-1 combines with J gene TRBJ2-7, with D tentatively TRBD1 (5 bases). The CDR3 is 12 residues long. Per germline, CDR1 SQVTM and CDR2 ANQGSEA. V lost 6 bases and J lost 4, with 13 bases in between.

The chain carries TRBV7-2 and TRBJ1-2, with a weak D call TRBD1 (6 bases). Deletions cut 2 bases from V and 5 bases from J, with 12 bases between. CDR1 is SGHTA and CDR2 is FQGNSA in the germline V gene. The CDR3 is 14 residues long. CDR3 nucleotides: TGTGCCAGCAGCTTATTCGAGGGGGTTTATGGCTACACCTTC. Amino acid sequence: CASSLFEGVYGYTF.

As DNA, the CDR3 is TGTGCCAGCAGGGCCGGGACAACTAGAGGCTACACCTTC. As protein: CASRAGTTRGYTF. The chain links TRBV2 to TRBJ1-2, with D possibly being TRBD1 (6 bases). Trimming removed 6 bases at V and 8 bases at J, with 16 bases between. Germline CDR1 and CDR2: SNHLY and FYNNEI. CDR3 size: 13 residues.

For the CDR3, the DNA is TGTGCCAGCAAGACAGGCTATAGCAATCAGCCCCAGTATTTT. It yields the protein CASKTGYSNQPQYF. This chain connects TRBV2 to TRBJ1-5; TRBD1 might be the D (6 bases). The end of the DNA is better explained by TRBJ2-3, so the J call may be wrong. Germline V lookup: CDR1 SNHLY, CDR2 FYNNEI. The CDR3 runs 14 residues.

This sequence joins TRBV19 and TRBJ2-1; D call uncertain. This CDR3 region has 14 residues. Between the trimmed V and J ends, which lost 6 bases and 0 bases, there was a span of 9 bases. The germline gives CDR1 LNHDA, CDR2 SQIVND (reference sequence). Here the CDR3 reads CASRARGSYNEQFF. In DNA form, the CDR3 reads TGTGCCAGTAGAGCCAGAGGCTCCTACAATGAGCAGTTCTTC.

This chain joins TRBV5-1 and TRBJ2-3, with 9 bases lining up with TRBD1. The germline gives CDR1 SGHRS, CDR2 YFSETQ. Losses at the gene ends were 4 bases for V and 4 bases for J; bases not matched to a gene: 10. The CDR3 sequence is 16 residues long. CDR3 sequence reads: CASSPGDREGADTQYF. CDR3 coding DNA: TGCGCCAGCAGCCCAGGGGACAGGGAGGGTGCAGATACGCAGTATTTT.

The rearrangement joins TRBV19 to TRBJ2-7; 9 nucleotides line up with TRBD2. Germline-derived CDR1 and CDR2 are LNHDA and SQIVND (reference sequence). This CDR3 spans 14 amino acids. The junction had 8 bases not matched to a gene; V was cut back by 9 bases and J by 2 bases. CDR3 nucleotides: TGTGCCAGCTCACCGGGACTAGCTACCTACGAGCAGTACTTC. Translated: CASSPGLATYEQYF.

The chain couples TRBV6-1 to TRBJ1-1, with D possibly TRBD1 on 6 matching bases. V was trimmed by 7 bases and J by 1 base, leaving 16 bases between them. The CDR3 is made up of 15 amino acids. Germline V gives CDR1 MNHNS, CDR2 SASEGT. In nucleotides, the CDR3 is TGTGCCAGCAATCCTCTGACAGGTGGGAACACTGAAGCTTTCTTT. It translates to CASNPLTGGNTEAFF.

J is TRBJ2-5 and V is TRBV6-5; 7 positions agree with TRBD2. The ends lost 5 bases at V and 1 base at J; junction bases unmatched: 4. The V gene's germline CDR1 is MNHEY and CDR2 SVGAGI. The CDR3 loop spans 14 amino acids. In DNA, the CDR3 is TGTGCCAGCAGTCGCAGCGGGGCCCAAGAGACCCAGTACTTC. Its protein is CASSRSGAQETQYF.

This sequence joins TRBV4-2 and TRBJ2-5, with TRBD2 identical over 7 bases. The J call may be wrong; the DNA end is better matched by TRBJ2-7. Germline CDR1 is LGHNA and CDR2 is YNFKEQ. This CDR3 spans 14 amino acids. CDR3: CASSRSGTTYEQYF. As DNA, the CDR3 is TGTGCCAGCAGCCGAAGCGGGACCACCTACGAGCAGTACTTC.

Details on this clone: Possible read error: a much larger clone is one base away. The chain uses TRBV27 and TRBJ2-2; tentatively, D is TRBD1 (5 bases). With 4 bases removed from V and 3 bases from J, the gap between germline ends came to 9 bases. Germline V lookup: CDR1 MNHEY, CDR2 SMNVEV (reference sequence). This CDR3 is 14 amino acids long. The CDR3 region has the DNA TGTGCCAGCAGTTCAGGGTGGGACACCGGGGAGCTGTTTTTT. Its protein product is CASSSGWDTGELFF.

This chain uses TRBV15 with TRBJ2-5; D is perhaps TRBD2 (5 bases). Germline lookup yields CDR1 LNHNV and CDR2 YYDKDF (reference sequence). V was pared by 1 base and J by 3 bases, with 6 bases between. This CDR3 spans 13 amino acids. CDR3 amino acids: CATSRGTEETQYF. As DNA, the CDR3 is TGTGCCACCAGCAGAGGGACTGAAGAGACCCAGTACTTC.

This chain links TRBV7-9 with TRBJ2-1, with D perhaps TRBD1 (6 bases). The CDR3 length is 13 residues. The V end was cut by 3 bases, the J end by 8 bases, with 11 bases between. Germline V gene sequence: CDR1 SEHNR, CDR2 FQNEAQ (reference sequence). CDR3 in DNA: TGTGCCAGCAGCTTGGGCGAGGGGGATGAGCAGTTCTTC. It encodes CASSLGEGDEQFF.

This rearrangement joins TRBV29-1 to TRBJ1-1; D is possibly TRBD1 (5 bases). CDR3 length: 13 residues. Trimming shortened V by 8 bases and J by 5 bases, and 18 bases separated the two germline ends. Germline assignment: CDR1 SQVTM and CDR2 ANQGSEA. Here the CDR3 reads CSTTVGGVTEAFF. The CDR3 nucleotides are TGCAGCACCACTGTTGGGGGGGTAACTGAAGCTTTCTTT.

The rearrangement links TRBV29-1 to TRBJ1-1, with D uncertain. CDR3 size: 14 residues. Trimming removed 6 bases from V and 7 bases from J, with 21 bases in between. From germline, CDR1 is SQVTM and CDR2 ANQGSEA. CDR3 nucleotides: TGCAGCGTCGCACGCCGGGGTCTTAGGGATGAAGCTTTCTTT. It encodes CSVARRGLRDEAFF.

V is TRBV5-5 and J is TRBJ1-1; TRBD1 matches 8 bases. The germline gives CDR1 SGHKS, CDR2 YYEKEE (reference sequence). Trimming cost V 5 bases and J 8 bases; bases outside gene matches: 20. The CDR3 runs to 17 residues. The CDR3 DNA sequence: TGTGCCAGCAGTTCCTTGACCGGGACAGGACCACAATCCGAAGCTTTCTTT. Translating it yields CASSSLTGTGPQSEAFF.